Listed below are T cell receptor beta chains from one sample, sequenced in a study of cytomegalovirus exposure and HLA in healthy donors. TCRdb's copy holds only in-frame clones and misses some; the assay was immunoSEQ multiplex PCR. The data contain more than 150,000 clones, approximately 88% of them seen just once; the ten biggest clones take up 0.38%. The sample comprised PBMCs. The receptors originated from a boy between 2 and 10 years old in good health and CMV-seronegative. CDR3s include the opening cysteine and the closing phenylalanine or tryptophan. D genes are given only for firm matches. Not every row has a clone size; where given, it reads once, few, many or a size class.

size: few
J: TRBJ1-5
D: .
V: TRBV6-6
CDR3: CASSYLSDSNQPQHF
DNA: TGTGCCAGCAGTTATCTGTCAGATAGCAATCAGCCCCAGCATTTT

size: .
J: TRBJ1-1
D: .
V: TRBV28
CDR3: CASREAGTINTEAFF
DNA: TGTGCCAGCAGGGAAGCCGGGACAATTAACACTGAAGCTTTCTTT

size: .
J: TRBJ2-1
D: TRBD2
V: TRBV7-9
CDR3: CASSLSYGLAGVDEQFF
DNA: TGTGCCAGCAGCTTAAGTTACGGACTAGCGGGAGTGGATGAGCAGTTCTTC

size: few
J: TRBJ1-5
D: .
V: TRBV2
CDR3: CASSEPGQISNQPQHF
DNA: TGTGCCAGCAGCGAACCTGGACAGATTAGCAATCAGCCCCAGCATTTT

size: once
J: TRBJ2-5
D: TRBD1
V: TRBV5-1
CDR3: CASSLEGASQETQYF
DNA: TGCGCCAGCAGCTTGGAGGGGGCAAGTCAAGAGACCCAGTACTTC

size: .
J: TRBJ2-1
D: .
V: TRBV29-1
CDR3: CSVPGGTGTRDNEQFF
DNA: TGCAGCGTTCCAGGGGGGACCGGGACTAGGGATAATGAGCAGTTCTTC

size: once
J: TRBJ2-1
D: TRBD2
V: TRBV19
CDR3: CASSTWSGGSSYNEQFF
DNA: TGTGCCAGTAGTACTTGGAGCGGGGGGAGCTCCTACAATGAGCAGTTCTTC

size: .
J: TRBJ2-7
D: TRBD2
V: TRBV7-2
CDR3: CASSWWGGEQYF
DNA: TGTGCCAGCAGCTGGTGGGGAGGGGAGCAGTACTTC

size: .
J: TRBJ1-2
D: .
V: TRBV4-1
CDR3: CASSQTPGGDYGYTF
DNA: TGCGCCAGCAGCCAAACGCCCGGAGGGGACTATGGCTACACCTTC

size: .
J: TRBJ2-7
D: TRBD1
V: TRBV6-1
CDR3: CASRGGQGAQYEQYF
DNA: TGTGCCAGCAGGGGCGGACAGGGGGCGCAGTACGAGCAGTACTTC

size: .
J: TRBJ2-5
D: TRBD1
V: TRBV7-6
CDR3: CASSLTGRGTETQYF
DNA: TGTGCCAGCAGCTTAACGGGCAGGGGGACAGAGACCCAGTACTTC

size: .
J: TRBJ2-7
D: .
V: TRBV7-9
CDR3: CASSPTTGASYEQYF
DNA: TGTGCCAGCAGCCCCACTACAGGTGCCTCCTACGAGCAGTACTTC

size: once
J: TRBJ2-3
D: .
V: TRBV27
CDR3: CASSLVGRGADTQYF
DNA: TGTGCCAGCAGTTTAGTTGGCAGGGGCGCAGATACGCAGTATTTT

size: few
J: TRBJ1-1
D: .
V: TRBV6-5
CDR3: CASKVTGNLNTEAFF
DNA: TGTGCCAGCAAAGTTACAGGGAACCTAAACACTGAAGCTTTCTTT

size: once
J: TRBJ1-1
D: .
V: TRBV6-1
CDR3: CASSEQVQSEAFF
DNA: TGTGCCAGCAGTGAACAGGTTCAATCTGAAGCTTTCTTT

size: once
J: TRBJ2-7
D: TRBD1
V: TRBV4-1
CDR3: CASSPRDRDYEQYF
DNA: TGCGCCAGCAGCCCCCGGGACAGGGATTACGAGCAGTACTTC

size: once
J: TRBJ1-1
D: TRBD1
V: TRBV6-5
CDR3: CASSYSLSTGGRGAFF
DNA: TGTGCCAGCAGTTACTCCCTTTCGACAGGGGGAAGAGGAGCTTTCTTT

size: .
J: TRBJ1-1
D: TRBD1
V: TRBV6-5
CDR3: CASTSRQGADTEAFF
DNA: TGTGCCAGCACGTCCAGACAGGGGGCCGACACTGAAGCTTTCTTT

size: .
J: TRBJ2-2
D: TRBD2
V: TRBV19
CDR3: CASSWKLAGRGTGELFF
DNA: TGTGCCAGTAGTTGGAAGCTAGCGGGACGTGGGACCGGGGAGCTGTTTTTT

size: .
J: TRBJ2-1
D: TRBD2
V: TRBV6-5
CDR3: CASSFSGSWNEQFF
DNA: TGTGCCAGCAGTTTCAGCGGGAGTTGGAATGAGCAGTTCTTC

size: .
J: TRBJ1-1
D: .
V: TRBV19
CDR3: CASSRAGNTEAFF
DNA: TGTGCCAGTAGTAGGGCAGGGAACACTGAAGCTTTCTTT

size: .
J: TRBJ1-5
D: TRBD1
V: TRBV2
CDR3: CASTQGDRVGQPQHF
DNA: TGTGCCAGCACGCAAGGGGACAGAGTAGGTCAGCCCCAGCATTTT

size: .
J: TRBJ2-1
D: TRBD2
V: TRBV11-2
CDR3: CASSFLAGGNEQFF
DNA: TGTGCCAGCAGCTTTCTGGCGGGAGGAAATGAGCAGTTCTTC

size: .
J: TRBJ2-5
D: .
V: TRBV19
CDR3: CASSNTPVGGETQYF
DNA: TGTGCCAGTAGTAATACCCCGGTGGGGGGAGAGACCCAGTACTTC

size: .
J: TRBJ2-7
D: .
V: TRBV5-1
CDR3: CASSLELRSSYEQYF
DNA: TGCGCCAGCAGCTTGGAACTCCGGAGCTCCTACGAGCAGTACTTC

size: .
J: TRBJ2-5
D: .
V: TRBV18
CDR3: CASSPGLDRDLETQYF
DNA: TGTGCCAGCTCACCTGGACTTGATCGAGATTTAGAGACCCAGTACTTC

size: few
J: TRBJ2-7
D: TRBD1
V: TRBV6-5
CDR3: CASSSGTASYEQYF
DNA: TGTGCCAGCAGCTCCGGGACAGCCTCCTACGAGCAGTACTTC

size: .
J: TRBJ1-5
D: TRBD1
V: TRBV19
CDR3: CASSLYDRGGNQPQHF
DNA: TGTGCCAGTAGCCTTTATGACAGGGGCGGTAATCAGCCCCAGCATTTT

size: .
J: TRBJ2-7
D: .
V: TRBV10-3
CDR3: CAISSGSSYEQYF
DNA: TGTGCCATCAGTTCCGGGTCCTCCTACGAGCAGTACTTC